What follows are 28 T cell receptor beta chains derived from one specimen sequenced in a study of tumor-infiltrating lymphocytes in localized non-small cell lung cancer. TCRdb keeps only in-frame clones here, not all; method: immunoSEQ multiplex PCR. Seen here are approximately 17,000 clones, roughly three quarters observed once, and the top ten hold about 9.4%. Sequencing input: lung tumor tissue. The source is a human donor with non-small cell lung cancer.

The V and J genes are TRBV2 and TRBJ2-1; TRBD2 agrees at 10 bases. The CDR3 totals 14 residues. Germline V gene sequence: CDR1 SNHLY, CDR2 FYNNEI. V lost 11 bases and J lost 5; bases outside the gene matches: 9. This CDR3 is CAQSVLAGDNEQFF. The CDR3 DNA reads TGTGCCCAATCGGTGCTAGCGGGGGACAATGAGCAGTTCTTC.

This clone was detected once. The chain has TRBV14 and TRBJ1-3, with TRBD1 identical over 9 bases. Germline values: CDR1 SGHDN, CDR2 FVKESK. The CDR3 covers 15 residues. V was pared by 3 bases and J by 4 bases, with 4 bases of the junction left unmatched. The chain's CDR3 is CASSHSGTGGNTIYF. The CDR3 DNA follows: TGTGCCAGCAGCCATTCTGGGACAGGGGGAAACACCATATATTTT.

The chain recombines TRBV7-2 with TRBJ2-3, with 12 positions matching TRBD2. Trimming removed 1 base from V and 5 bases from J; junction bases left unmatched: 4. Germline lookup yields CDR1 SGHTA and CDR2 FQGNSA. The CDR3 spans 16 residues. CDR3 region: CASSLGKGLAGDTQYF. CDR3 DNA sequence: TGTGCCAGCAGCTTAGGGAAGGGACTAGCGGGAGATACGCAGTATTTT. Combining the CDR3 with reference TRBV7-2 and TRBJ2-3 gives the whole variable domain GAGVSQSPSNKVTEKGKDVELRCDPISGHTALYWYRQSLGQGLEFLIYFQGNSAPDKSGLPSDRFSAERTGGSVSTLTIQRTQQEDSAVYLCASSLGKGLAGDTQYFGPGTRLTVL.

The chain uses TRBV2 and TRBJ1-2, with 11 bases fitting TRBD1. In germline, CDR1 is SNHLY, CDR2 FYNNEI. The CDR3 totals 14 residues. CDR3 in DNA: TGTGCGACGGTGGCGGACAGGGGGCGAGGTGGCTACACCTTC. It specifies CATVADRGRGGYTF.

The V gene is TRBV5-1, the J gene TRBJ2-3, with 7 bases identical to TRBD2. V was pared by 2 bases and J by 5 bases, with 8 bases of the junction left unmatched. The CDR3 is made up of 15 amino acids. Germline V lookup: CDR1 SGHRS, CDR2 YFSETQ. Here the CDR3 DNA reads TGCGCCAGCAGCTTAGGATCAACGGGGGGAGATACGCAGTATTTT. Encoded protein: CASSLGSTGGDTQYF.

This chain connects TRBV10-2 to TRBJ2-3, with 12 bases lining up with TRBD2. CDR3 length: 15 amino acids. After removal of 6 bases from V and 5 bases from J, the junction contained 6 bases not matched to a gene. CDR1 WSHSY and CDR2 SAAADI come from the germline V gene. The CDR3 sequence: CASSILAGGGDTQYF. DNA for the CDR3: TGCGCCAGCAGCATACTAGCGGGGGGAGGAGATACGCAGTATTTT.

The chain combines TRBV28 with TRBJ1-1; TRBD1 matches at 7 bases. The CDR3 totals 15 residues. J was trimmed by 1 base and V by 7 bases; bases with no gene match: 9. The germline V gene encodes CDR1 MDHEN and CDR2 SYDVKM. The CDR3 bases are TGTGCCAGCACCCTACAGGGGCCGCGGAACACTGAAGCTTTCTTT. As protein: CASTLQGPRNTEAFF.

This sequence joins TRBV30 and TRBJ1-5; the D gene is possibly TRBD1 (5 bases). The CDR3 spans 13 residues. CDR1 is GTSNPN, CDR2 SVGIG, per germline (reference sequence). V was clipped by 2 bases and J by 4 bases, with 9 bases between them. The CDR3 region has the DNA TGTGCCTGGAGTCCTGGGACTAATCAGCCCCAGCATTTT. It specifies CAWSPGTNQPQHF.

The J gene is TRBJ2-5, the V gene TRBV9; TRBD2 matches 7 bases. In germline, CDR1 is SGDLS, CDR2 YYNGEE. The CDR3 length is 15 residues. Trimming cost V 7 bases and J 2 bases; bases outside gene matches: 11. The CDR3 region has the DNA TGTGCCAGCTCCTTTATCGGGGGGTCGCAAGAGACCCAGTACTTC. This codes for CASSFIGGSQETQYF.

Comments on this clone: The junction and the germline gene differ at one end; a read error may be behind it. V is TRBV19 and J is TRBJ2-7; 7 nucleotides align to TRBD2. The CDR3 sequence is 15 residues long. Germline assignment: CDR1 LNHDA and CDR2 SQIVND (reference sequence). The CDR3 region is CASTIGGRGSYEQYF. CDR3 DNA: TGTGCCAGTACTATAGGCGGGAGAGGGTCCTACGAGCAGTACTTC. Looking up the rest from reference TRBV19 and TRBJ2-7 gives the full variable domain: DGGITQSPKYLFRKEGQNVTLSCEQNLNHDAMYWYRQDPGQGLRLIYYSQIVNDFQKGDIAEGYSVSREKKESFPLTVTSAQKNPTAFYLCASTIGGRGSYEQYFGPGTRLTVT.

This CDR3 reads CASSYSSISYEQYF. CDR3 coding DNA: TGCGCCAGCAGCTACAGTTCCATATCCTACGAGCAGTACTTC. V is TRBV5-1 and J is TRBJ2-7, with D uncertain. Germline loops: CDR1 SGHRS, CDR2 YFSETQ. Trimming left V 3 bases short and J 1 base short, with 11 bases between. There are 14 residues in the CDR3.

The chain employs TRBV5-6 and TRBJ2-5, with 8 bases identical to TRBD2. The CDR3 is 13 residues long. Germline CDR1 is SGHDT and CDR2 is YYEEEE. After removal of 3 bases from V and 7 bases from J, the junction contained 5 bases not matched to a gene. CDR3 coding DNA: TGTGCCAGCAGCTCGTCCGGGACTAGGACCCAGTACTTC. Its protein is CASSSSGTRTQYF.

J is TRBJ1-4 and V is TRBV19, with a tentative D call TRBD1 (5 bases). The CDR3 has 13 residues. Germline loops: CDR1 LNHDA, CDR2 SQIVND (reference sequence). Trimming took 3 bases from V and 8 from J, leaving 10 bases between them. The CDR3 loop reads CASSIGDREKLFF. The CDR3 coding sequence is TGTGCCAGTAGTATCGGGGACCGAGAAAAACTGTTTTTT. The whole variable domain, filled in from reference TRBV19 and TRBJ1-4, reads DGGITQSPKYLFRKEGQNVTLSCEQNLNHDAMYWYRQDPGQGLRLIYYSQIVNDFQKGDIAEGYSVSREKKESFPLTVTSAQKNPTAFYLCASSIGDREKLFFGSGTQLSVL.

Comment on this clone: Distinct nucleotide sequences in the sample also encode this CDR3. The chain is built from TRBV5-8 and TRBJ2-7; no clear D gene. Germline V CDR1 and CDR2: SGHTS, YDEGEE. CDR3 length equals 14 residues. Trimming took 0 bases from V and 0 from J, leaving 7 bases between them. The CDR3, as DNA: TGTGCCAGCAGCTTGGCACCGAGCTCCTACGAGCAGTACTTC. Encoded protein: CASSLAPSSYEQYF.

V is TRBV29-1 and J is TRBJ2-3; D might be TRBD2 (6 bases). The CDR3 totals 14 residues. In germline, CDR1 is SQVTM, CDR2 ANQGSEA. V shed 1 base and J shed 9 bases, with 17 bases lying between them. CDR3 residues: CSVEATAGFRTQYF. The CDR3 DNA reads as TGCAGCGTTGAAGCTACCGCGGGGTTCAGGACGCAGTATTTT.

This chain connects TRBV7-2 to TRBJ1-4; D is possibly TRBD1 (6 bases). CDR3 size: 14 residues. From germline, CDR1 is SGHTA and CDR2 FQGNSA. V was clipped by 5 bases and J by 7 bases, with 14 bases between them. CDR3 sequence: CASSKGGLREKLFF. The CDR3, as DNA: TGTGCCAGCAGCAAAGGGGGGCTCCGTGAAAAACTGTTTTTT.

V usage is TRBV7-3 and J usage is TRBJ2-3, with 7 bases matching TRBD2. Unmatched junction bases numbered 4, after V lost 3 bases and J lost 4 bases. CDR1 and CDR2 from the germline V gene are SGHTA and FQGTGA. CDR3 length: 14 amino acids. The chain's CDR3 is CASSFGLDSDTQYF. CDR3 DNA: TGTGCCAGCAGCTTTGGACTAGACTCAGATACGCAGTATTTT.

The chain links TRBV28 to TRBJ2-1; weak D call: TRBD2 (6 bases). Between the trimmed V and J ends, which lost 6 bases and 3 bases, there was a span of 12 bases. Germline values: CDR1 MDHEN, CDR2 SYDVKM. The CDR3 runs to 14 residues. CDR3 nucleotides: TGTGCCAGCAGCCCTGGGACTTTCTACAATGAGCAGTTCTTC. Its protein product is CASSPGTFYNEQFF.

The chain employs TRBV4-3 and TRBJ1-6; a possible D gene is TRBD1 (6 bases). Germline values: CDR1 LGHNA, CDR2 YSLEER. The CDR3 length is 15 residues. V lost 2 bases and J lost 9, with 14 bases in between. CDR3 residues: CASSQSLGAGSPLHF. Written as DNA, the CDR3 is TGCGCCAGCAGCCAATCTCTGGGGGCAGGTTCACCCCTCCACTTT.

The chain recombines TRBV7-2 with TRBJ2-2, with D unresolved. The germline V gene has CDR1 SGHTA and CDR2 FQGNSA. CDR3 length equals 12 residues. Trimming took off 2 bases at V and 4 bases at J, with 2 bases between the two ends. This CDR3 is CASSLSTGELFF. CDR3 DNA sequence: TGTGCCAGCAGCTTAAGCACCGGGGAGCTGTTTTTT.

V gene TRBV2 combines with J gene TRBJ2-6; tentative D call: TRBD2 (5 bases). V was clipped by 2 bases and J by 4 bases, with 9 bases between them. The length of the CDR3 is 15 residues. Germline V gene data show CDR1 as SNHLY and CDR2 as FYNNEI. The CDR3 spells CASSERETGANVLTF. As DNA, the CDR3 is TGTGCCAGCAGTGAAAGGGAGACAGGGGCCAACGTCCTGACTTTC.

J is TRBJ2-2 and V is TRBV6-6; the D gene could be TRBD1 or TRBD2 (5 bases each). Trimming shortened V by 2 bases and J by 4 bases, and 11 bases separated the two germline ends. The CDR3 extends over 15 amino acids. In germline, CDR1 is MNHNY, CDR2 SVGAGI (reference sequence). CDR3 sequence (DNA): TGTGCCAGCAGTTACGAGGGGCCGGTCACCGGGGAGCTGTTTTTT. Encoded protein: CASSYEGPVTGELFF.

This sequence joins TRBV29-1 and TRBJ2-5; D might be TRBD2 (5 bases). This CDR3 has 11 residues. Germline V gene lookup returns CDR1 SQVTM and CDR2 ANQGSEA. Trimming stripped 7 bases from V and 4 bases from J, with 10 bases between. The CDR3 DNA sequence: TGCAGCGCGGGATCCTCAGAGACCCAGTACTTC. Translation: CSAGSSETQYF.

This chain connects TRBV27 to TRBJ1-2, with a tentative D call TRBD1 (6 bases). This CDR3 comprises 16 residues. From germline, CDR1 is MNHEY and CDR2 SMNVEV (reference sequence). V gave up 2 bases and J gave up 2 bases, with 15 bases separating them. The CDR3 DNA reads TGTGCCAGCAGTTTAGGCGCTCTAGGGGGAAACTATGGCTACACCTTC. Its protein is CASSLGALGGNYGYTF.

The chain carries TRBV9 and TRBJ2-1; D gene uncertain. This CDR3 is 15 amino acids long. Trimming removed 2 bases at V and 0 bases at J, with 9 bases between. Per germline, CDR1 SGDLS and CDR2 YYNGEE. As DNA, the CDR3 is TGTGCCAGCAGCGTGGGCGTTAGCTCCTACAATGAGCAGTTCTTC. It yields the protein CASSVGVSSYNEQFF. The entire variable domain, with the rest obtained from reference TRBV9 and TRBJ2-1, is as follows: DSGVTQTPKHLITATGQRVTLRCSPRSGDLSVYWYQQSLDQGLQFLIQYYNGEERAKGNILERFSAQQFPDLHSELNLSSLELGDSALYFCASSVGVSSYNEQFFGPGTRLTVL.

J is TRBJ1-1 and V is TRBV27; D may be TRBD1 (6 bases). V lost 6 bases and J 5 bases, leaving 16 bases between the germline ends. The CDR3 runs to 14 residues. Germline V gene lookup returns CDR1 MNHEY and CDR2 SMNVEV (reference sequence). CDR3 amino acids: CASRTTGLVTEAFF. CDR3 nucleotides: TGTGCCAGCAGGACTACAGGGTTGGTGACTGAAGCTTTCTTT.

The V and J genes are TRBV28 and TRBJ1-1, with D possibly being TRBD1 (6 bases). Germline loops: CDR1 MDHEN, CDR2 SYDVKM. Trimming removed 1 base at V and 2 bases at J, with 23 bases between. The CDR3 contains 19 residues. CDR3 nucleotide sequence: TGTGCCAGCAGTTTATACCAGGGGAAGAAGAAAGGTGTTAACACTGAAGCTTTCTTT. It encodes CASSLYQGKKKGVNTEAFF. Filled out from reference TRBV28 and TRBJ1-1, the complete variable domain reads DVKVTQSSRYLVKRTGEKVFLECVQDMDHENMFWYRQDPGLGLRLIYFSYDVKMKEKGDIPEGYSVSREKKERFSLILESASTNQTSMYLCASSLYQGKKKGVNTEAFFGQGTRLTVV.

The chain combines TRBV11-3 with TRBJ2-1; D uncertain. Trimming removed 5 bases at V and 1 base at J, with 12 bases between. This CDR3 contains 15 residues. Germline V gene lookup returns CDR1 SGHNT and CDR2 YENEEA. In DNA form, the CDR3 reads TGTGCCAGCAGCCCCGCGGCCGCGTCCTACAATGAGCAGTTCTTC. Protein product: CASSPAAASYNEQFF. Full variable domain (rest looked up from reference TRBV11-3 and TRBJ2-1): EAGVVQSPRYKIIEKKQPVAFWCNPISGHNTLYWYLQNLGQGPELLIRYENEEAVDDSQLPKDRFSAERLKGVDSTLKIQPAELGDSAVYLCASSPAAASYNEQFFGPGTRLTVL.